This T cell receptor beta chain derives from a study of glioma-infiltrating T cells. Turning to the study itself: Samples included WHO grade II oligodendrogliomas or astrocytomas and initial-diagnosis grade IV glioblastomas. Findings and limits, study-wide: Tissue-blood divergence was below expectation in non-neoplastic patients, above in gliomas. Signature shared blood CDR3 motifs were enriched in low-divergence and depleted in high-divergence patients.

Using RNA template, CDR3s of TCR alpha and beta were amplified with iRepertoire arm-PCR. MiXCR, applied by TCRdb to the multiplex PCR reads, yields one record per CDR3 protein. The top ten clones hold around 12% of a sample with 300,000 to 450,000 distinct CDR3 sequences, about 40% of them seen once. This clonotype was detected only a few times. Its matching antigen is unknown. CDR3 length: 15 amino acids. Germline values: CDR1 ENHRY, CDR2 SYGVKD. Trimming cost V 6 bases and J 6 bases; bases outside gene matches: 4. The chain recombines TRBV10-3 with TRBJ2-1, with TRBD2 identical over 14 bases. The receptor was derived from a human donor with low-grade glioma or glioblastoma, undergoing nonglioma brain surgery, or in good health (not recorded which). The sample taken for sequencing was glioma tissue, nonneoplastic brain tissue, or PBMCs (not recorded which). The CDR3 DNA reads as TGTGCCATCAGCGCTGGACTAGCGGGAGGCAATGAGCAGTTCTTC. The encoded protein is CAISAGLAGGNEQFF.